This TCR beta chain was captured by sequencing in a study of identical twins. Regarding the study as a whole: Reduced insertions were recorded for abundant cord blood beta clonotypes, with no such pattern in memory repertoires. Invariant MAIT and iNKT cells are populations that could partly confound zero-insertion analyses.

TCRdb called the 5' RACE reads again in MiXCR, with one record for every CDR3 protein. This table has 520,000 or so distinct CDR3 sequences, approximately 22% appearing once. The CDR3 loop spans 11 amino acids. Per the germline V gene, CDR1 is SNHLY and CDR2 is FYNNEI. The V and J ends lost 8 bases and 4 bases respectively, with 7 bases between them. As to this clonotype: What it recognizes is unknown.

The data were also submitted as part of a second study, on T cells expressing NK-cell markers.

The sample was CD4+ T cells sorted from blood. This TCR was sampled from a woman in her late teens or twenties in good health. The chain joins TRBV2 to TRBJ2-3; D gene ambiguous. CDR3 region: CASGYADTQYF. CDR3 coding DNA: TGTGCCAGCGGGTATGCAGATACGCAGTATTTT.